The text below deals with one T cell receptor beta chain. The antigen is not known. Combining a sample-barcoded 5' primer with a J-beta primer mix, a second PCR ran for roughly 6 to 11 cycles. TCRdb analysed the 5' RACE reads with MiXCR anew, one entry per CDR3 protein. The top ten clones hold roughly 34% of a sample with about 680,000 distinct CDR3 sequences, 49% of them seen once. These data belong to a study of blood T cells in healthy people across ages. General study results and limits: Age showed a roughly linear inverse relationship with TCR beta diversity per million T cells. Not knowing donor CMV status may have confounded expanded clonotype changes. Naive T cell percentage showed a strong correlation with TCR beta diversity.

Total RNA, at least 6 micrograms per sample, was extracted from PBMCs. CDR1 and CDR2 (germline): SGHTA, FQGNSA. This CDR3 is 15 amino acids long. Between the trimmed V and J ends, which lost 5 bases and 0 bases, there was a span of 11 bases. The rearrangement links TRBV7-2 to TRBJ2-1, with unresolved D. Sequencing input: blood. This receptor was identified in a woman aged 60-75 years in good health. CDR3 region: CASSESQSSYNEQFF. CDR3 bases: TGTGCCAGCAGCGAATCCCAGAGCTCCTACAATGAGCAGTTCTTC.